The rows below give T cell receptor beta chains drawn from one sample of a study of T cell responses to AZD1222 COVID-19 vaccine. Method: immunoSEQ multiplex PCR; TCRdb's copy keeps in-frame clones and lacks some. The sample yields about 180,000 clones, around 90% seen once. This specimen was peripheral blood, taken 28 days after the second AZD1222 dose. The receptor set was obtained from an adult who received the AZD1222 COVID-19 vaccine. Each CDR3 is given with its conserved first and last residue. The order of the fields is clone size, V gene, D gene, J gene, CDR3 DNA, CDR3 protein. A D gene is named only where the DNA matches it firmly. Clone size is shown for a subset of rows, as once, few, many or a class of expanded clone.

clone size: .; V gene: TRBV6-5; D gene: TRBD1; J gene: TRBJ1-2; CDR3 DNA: TGTGCCAGCAGACCCGCAGGGGGCATTAGCTATGGCTACACCTTC; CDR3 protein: CASRPAGGISYGYTF
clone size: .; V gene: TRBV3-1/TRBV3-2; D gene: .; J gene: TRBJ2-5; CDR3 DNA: TGTGCCAGTGCTACGACTACGCAAGAGACCCAGTACTTC; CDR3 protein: CASATTTQETQYF
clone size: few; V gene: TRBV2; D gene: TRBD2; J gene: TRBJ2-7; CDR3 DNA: TGTGCCAGCAGTGACCCTGGACGGACTAGCTCCTACGAGCAGTACTTC; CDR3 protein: CASSDPGRTSSYEQYF
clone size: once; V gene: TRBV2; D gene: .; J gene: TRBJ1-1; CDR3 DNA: TGTGCCAGCAGTCAACAACCGAACACTGAAGCTTTCTTT; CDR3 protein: CASSQQPNTEAFF
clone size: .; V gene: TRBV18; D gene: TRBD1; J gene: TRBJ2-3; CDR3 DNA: TGTGCCAGCTCACCCCGGGGACAGGGAACAGATACGCAGTATTTT; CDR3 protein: CASSPRGQGTDTQYF
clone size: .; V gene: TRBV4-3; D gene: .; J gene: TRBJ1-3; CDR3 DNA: TGCGCCAGCAGCCAGTTCTCTGGAAACACCATATATTTT; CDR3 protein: CASSQFSGNTIYF
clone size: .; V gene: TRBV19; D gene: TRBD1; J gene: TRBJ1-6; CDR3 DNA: TGTGCCAGTAGCCGACAGGGACTTCGGGATTCACCCCTCCACTTT; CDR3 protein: CASSRQGLRDSPLHF
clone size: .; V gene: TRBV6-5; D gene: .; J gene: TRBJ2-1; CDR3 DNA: TGTGCCAGCAGAACCGGGGGTGTTGGGCAGTTCTTC; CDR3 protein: CASRTGGVGQFF
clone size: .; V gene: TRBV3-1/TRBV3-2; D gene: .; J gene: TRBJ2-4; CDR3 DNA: TGTGCCAGCAGCCCCAGGGAGGTAGCCAAAAACATTCAGTACTTC; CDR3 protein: CASSPREVAKNIQYF
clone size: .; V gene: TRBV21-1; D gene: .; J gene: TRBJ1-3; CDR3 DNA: TGTGCCAGCAGCAAAGCTGGACAGCTTGGAAACACCATATATTTT; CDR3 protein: CASSKAGQLGNTIYF
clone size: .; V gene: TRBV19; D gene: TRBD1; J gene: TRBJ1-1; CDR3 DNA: TGTGCCAGTAGTAGGCGACAGGGGGCCTGGGTGAACACTGAAGCTTTCTTT; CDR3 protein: CASSRRQGAWVNTEAFF
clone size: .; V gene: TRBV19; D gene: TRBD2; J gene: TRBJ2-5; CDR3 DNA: TGTGCCAGTAGTATGTTAGCGGGGGGGGCAGAGGAGACCCAGTACTTC; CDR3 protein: CASSMLAGGAEETQYF
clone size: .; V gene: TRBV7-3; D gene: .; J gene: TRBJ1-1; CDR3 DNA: TGTGCCAGCAGCCCGGGACACCAGAACACTGAAGCTTTCTTT; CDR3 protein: CASSPGHQNTEAFF
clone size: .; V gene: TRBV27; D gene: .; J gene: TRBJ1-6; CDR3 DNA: TGTGCCAGCAGTTTATTGGGGGACGGACATTCACCCCTCCACTTT; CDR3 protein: CASSLLGDGHSPLHF
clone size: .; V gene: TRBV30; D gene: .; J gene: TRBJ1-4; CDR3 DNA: TGTGCCTGGAGTGTACCCTGGGGCAGGGAGGAAAAACTGTTTTTT; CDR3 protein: CAWSVPWGREEKLFF
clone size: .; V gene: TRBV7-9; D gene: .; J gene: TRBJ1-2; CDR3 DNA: TGTGCCAGCAGCCTAGTGGGGTCGGTGGAAGGGAGCTACACCTTC; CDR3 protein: CASSLVGSVEGSYTF
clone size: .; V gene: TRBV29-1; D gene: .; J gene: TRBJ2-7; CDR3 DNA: TGCAGCGTTCGGGGTCAGGGGTCCTACGAGCAGTACTTC; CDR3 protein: CSVRGQGSYEQYF
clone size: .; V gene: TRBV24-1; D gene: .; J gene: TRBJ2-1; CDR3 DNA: TGTGCCACCAAGGGGGGGGACCCTCGATACAATGAGCAGTTCTTC; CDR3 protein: CATKGGDPRYNEQFF
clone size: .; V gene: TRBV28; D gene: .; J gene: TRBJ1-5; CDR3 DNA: TGTGCCAGCGGTTACTGGGACCCCGGTCGCAATCAGCCCCAGCATTTT; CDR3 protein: CASGYWDPGRNQPQHF
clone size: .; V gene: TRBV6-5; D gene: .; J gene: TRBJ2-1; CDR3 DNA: TGTGCCAGCAGTTGGGGGGACAATGAGCAGTTCTTC; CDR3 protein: CASSWGDNEQFF
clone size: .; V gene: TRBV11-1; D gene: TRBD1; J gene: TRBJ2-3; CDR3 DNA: TGTGCCAGCAGCACCCGCCAGGGCAGGGGGAAGGATACGCAGTATTTT; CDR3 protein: CASSTRQGRGKDTQYF
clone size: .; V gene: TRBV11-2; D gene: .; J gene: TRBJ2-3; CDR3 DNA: TGTGCCAGCAGCTTAGATCCGGGTAGCACAGATACGCAGTATTTT; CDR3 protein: CASSLDPGSTDTQYF
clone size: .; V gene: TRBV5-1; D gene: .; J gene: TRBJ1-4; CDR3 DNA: TGCGCCAGCAGCTTATCGGGGTTTAATGAAAAACTGTTTTTT; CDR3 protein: CASSLSGFNEKLFF
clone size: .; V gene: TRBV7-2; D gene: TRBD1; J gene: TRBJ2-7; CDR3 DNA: TGTGCCAGCAGCTTCCCCGGGACAGGGACCTACGAGCAGTACTTC; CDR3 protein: CASSFPGTGTYEQYF
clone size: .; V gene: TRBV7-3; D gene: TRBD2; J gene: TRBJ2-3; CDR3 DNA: TGTGCCAGCACCTTAGCGGGGGAAGACACAGATACGCAGTATTTT; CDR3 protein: CASTLAGEDTDTQYF
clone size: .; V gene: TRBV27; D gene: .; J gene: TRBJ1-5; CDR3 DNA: TGTGCCAGCAGTTCAGAGGCGAATCAGCCCCAGCATTTT; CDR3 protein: CASSSEANQPQHF
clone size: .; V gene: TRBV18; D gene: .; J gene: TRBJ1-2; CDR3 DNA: TGTGCCAGCTCCCCGGCGGGGAACTATGGCTACACCTTC; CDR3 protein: CASSPAGNYGYTF
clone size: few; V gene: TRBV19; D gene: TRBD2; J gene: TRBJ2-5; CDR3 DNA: TGTGCCAGTAGCACCCTAGGGACTAGCCGACAAGAGACCCAGTACTTC; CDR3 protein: CASSTLGTSRQETQYF
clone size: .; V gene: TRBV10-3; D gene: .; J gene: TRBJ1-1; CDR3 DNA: TGTGCCATCAGTGAGTCGAAGGGGCACACTGAAGCTTTCTTT; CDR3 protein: CAISESKGHTEAFF
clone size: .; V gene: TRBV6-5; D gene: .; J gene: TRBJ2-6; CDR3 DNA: TGTGCCAGCAGCCTCGAGGGCCCCGGGGCCAACGTCCTGACTTTC; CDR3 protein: CASSLEGPGANVLTF
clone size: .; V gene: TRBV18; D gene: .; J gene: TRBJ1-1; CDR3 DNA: TGTGCCAGCTCACGAGACCCCGGGCGGATCACTGAAGCTTTCTTT; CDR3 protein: CASSRDPGRITEAFF
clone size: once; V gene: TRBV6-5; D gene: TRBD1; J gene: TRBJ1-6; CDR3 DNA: TGTGCCAGCAGTTCGGACAGGACGAATTCACCCCTCCACTTT; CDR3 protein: CASSSDRTNSPLHF
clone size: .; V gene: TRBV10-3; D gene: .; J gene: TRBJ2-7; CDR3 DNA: TGTGCCATCAAGGACCGCCTCACAGTCGAGCAGTACTTC; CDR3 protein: CAIKDRLTVEQYF
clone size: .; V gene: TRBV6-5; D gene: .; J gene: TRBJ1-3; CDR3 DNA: TGTGCCAGCAGCCGTGACGGGAGCTCTGGAAACACCATATATTTT; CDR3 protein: CASSRDGSSGNTIYF
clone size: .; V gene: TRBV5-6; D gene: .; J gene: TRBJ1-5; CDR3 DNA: TGTGCCAGCAGCGGCAGGGGAGACGGCAATCAGCCCCAGCATTTT; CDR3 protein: CASSGRGDGNQPQHF
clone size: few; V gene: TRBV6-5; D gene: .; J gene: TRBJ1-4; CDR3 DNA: TGTGCCAGCAGTCCCCCGGCGAATGAAAAACTGTTTTTT; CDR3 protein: CASSPPANEKLFF
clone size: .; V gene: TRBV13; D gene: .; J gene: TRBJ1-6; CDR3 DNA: TGTGCCAGCAGCTTGACAGGAGTTTATTCACCCCTCCACTTT; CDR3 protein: CASSLTGVYSPLHF
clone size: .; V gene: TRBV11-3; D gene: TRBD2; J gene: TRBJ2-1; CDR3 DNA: TGTGCCAGCAGCTCCTGGGCGGCGGGAGGGTCCTACAATGAGCAGTTCTTC; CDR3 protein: CASSSWAAGGSYNEQFF
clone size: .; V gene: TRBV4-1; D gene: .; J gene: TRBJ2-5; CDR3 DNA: TGCGCCAGCAGCCAAGATTGGGAAGGAGGGGAGACCCAGTACTTC; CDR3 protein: CASSQDWEGGETQYF
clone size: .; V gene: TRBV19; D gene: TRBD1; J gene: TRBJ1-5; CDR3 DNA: TGTGCCAGTGGGAGGGGGCAGAGGGCTTGGCAGCCCCAGCATTTT; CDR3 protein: CASGRGQRAWQPQHF
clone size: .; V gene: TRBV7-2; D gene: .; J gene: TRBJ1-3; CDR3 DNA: TGTGCCAGCAGCTTAGATGTGACGTCTGGAAACACCATATATTTT; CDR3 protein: CASSLDVTSGNTIYF
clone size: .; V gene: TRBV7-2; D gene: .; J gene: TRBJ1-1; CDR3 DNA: TGTGCCAGCAGCCTCCTCCTCGGAGGGAACACTGAAGCTTTCTTT; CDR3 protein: CASSLLLGGNTEAFF
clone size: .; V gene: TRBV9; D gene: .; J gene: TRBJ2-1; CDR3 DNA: TGTGCCAGCAGCGTAGGCGACTCCCTAAGGAATGAGCAGTTCTTC; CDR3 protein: CASSVGDSLRNEQFF
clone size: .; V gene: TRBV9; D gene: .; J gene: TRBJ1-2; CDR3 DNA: TGTGCCAGCAGCGTAGGCCCTATCCATGGCTACACCTTC; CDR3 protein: CASSVGPIHGYTF
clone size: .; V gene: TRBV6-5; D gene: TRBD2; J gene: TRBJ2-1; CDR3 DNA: TGTGCCAGCAGGTTAGCGGGAAGCTACAATGAGCAGTTCTTC; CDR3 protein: CASRLAGSYNEQFF
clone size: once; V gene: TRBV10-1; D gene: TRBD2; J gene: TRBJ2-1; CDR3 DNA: TGCGCCAGCAGTGAGTCCTCGGGACTAGCTTACAATGAGCAGTTCTTC; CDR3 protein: CASSESSGLAYNEQFF
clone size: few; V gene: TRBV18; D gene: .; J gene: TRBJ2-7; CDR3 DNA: TGTGCCAGCTCACCAGGCCCCCACTCCTACGAGCAGTACTTC; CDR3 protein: CASSPGPHSYEQYF
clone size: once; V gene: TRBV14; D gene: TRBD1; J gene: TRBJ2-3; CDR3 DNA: TGTGCCAGCAGCCAACGGACAGGAGCAGGGGATACGCAGTATTTT; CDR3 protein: CASSQRTGAGDTQYF
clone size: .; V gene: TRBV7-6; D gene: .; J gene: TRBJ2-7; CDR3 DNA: TGTGCCAGCAGCAAAGGTCCGGACGGACCCTACGAGCAGTACTTC; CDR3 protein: CASSKGPDGPYEQYF
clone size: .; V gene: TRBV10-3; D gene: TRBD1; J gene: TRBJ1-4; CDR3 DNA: TGTGCCCCCTCCGGACAGGGGGGTGAAAAACTGTTTTTT; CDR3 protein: CAPSGQGGEKLFF
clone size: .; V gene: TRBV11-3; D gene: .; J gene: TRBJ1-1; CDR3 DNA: TGTGCCAGCAGCGAGGGACTCTCGAACACTGAAGCTTTCTTT; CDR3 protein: CASSEGLSNTEAFF
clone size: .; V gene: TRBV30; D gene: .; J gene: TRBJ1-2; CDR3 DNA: TGTGCCTGGAGTGGAGACAGGAACTATGGCTACACCTTC; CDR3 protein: CAWSGDRNYGYTF
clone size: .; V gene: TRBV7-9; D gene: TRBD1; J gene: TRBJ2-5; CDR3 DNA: TGTGCCAGCAGCTCAGGACAGGGTACCGAGACCCAGTACTTC; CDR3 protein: CASSSGQGTETQYF
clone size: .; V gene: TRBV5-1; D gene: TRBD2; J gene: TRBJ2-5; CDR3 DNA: TGCGCCAGCAGGCAGGGAGGGGCAGAGGGAGAGACCCAGTACTTC; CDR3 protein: CASRQGGAEGETQYF
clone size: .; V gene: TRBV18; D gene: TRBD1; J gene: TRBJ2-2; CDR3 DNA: TGTGCCAGCTCCGAGGGAAGGACAGGGGCCGGGGAGCTGTTTTTT; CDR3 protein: CASSEGRTGAGELFF
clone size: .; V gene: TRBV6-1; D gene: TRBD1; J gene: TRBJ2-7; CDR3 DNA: TGTGCCAGCAGTGAATTACAGGGGGCGCGGGAGCAGTACTTC; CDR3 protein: CASSELQGAREQYF
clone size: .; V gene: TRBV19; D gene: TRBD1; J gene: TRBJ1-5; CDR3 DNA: TGTGCCAGCACGGGACAGCCTAGCAATCAGCCCCAGCATTTT; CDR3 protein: CASTGQPSNQPQHF